Listed below are T cell receptor beta chains from one sample, sequenced in a study of response to subunit inactivated influenza vaccine. In TCRdb, the RT-PCR reads were re-called with MiXCR into one record per CDR3 protein. The data contain more than 550,000 distinct CDR3 sequences, 12% of them singletons. The sample in question was PBMCs from blood, obtained on the day of vaccination. These receptors all stem from a man between 45 and 60 years old who received an inactivated influenza vaccine. Each CDR3 is given with its conserved first and last residue. A D gene is named only where the DNA matches it firmly. Where a row states a size, it is once, few, many or the class of an expanded clone; other rows omit it.

J gene: TRBJ1-4
V gene: TRBV20-1
clone size: many
D gene: NA
CDR3 DNA: TGCAGTGCTTCCGACCGCCTTATCTCAACTAATGAAAAACTGTTTTTT
CDR3 protein: CSASDRLISTNEKLFF

J gene: TRBJ2-1
V gene: TRBV4-3
clone size: NA
D gene: TRBD2
CDR3 DNA: TGCGCCAGCAGCCAAGAACTAGCGGGGCGGAAAGCCTACAATGAGCAGTTCTTC
CDR3 protein: CASSQELAGRKAYNEQFF

J gene: TRBJ2-1
V gene: TRBV13
clone size: few
D gene: NA
CDR3 DNA: TGTGCCAGCAGCAAAAACCCAAGCTCCTACAATGAGCAGTTCTTC
CDR3 protein: CASSKNPSSYNEQFF

J gene: TRBJ2-5
V gene: TRBV5-4
clone size: few
D gene: NA
CDR3 DNA: TGTGCCAGCAGCTCCGGGGCGAAATTGCAAGAGACCCAGTACTTC
CDR3 protein: CASSSGAKLQETQYF

J gene: TRBJ2-7
V gene: TRBV28
clone size: few
D gene: TRBD2
CDR3 DNA: TGTGCCAGCAGCACTAGCGGGAGGCCCTACGAGCAGTACTTC
CDR3 protein: CASSTSGRPYEQYF

J gene: TRBJ1-1
V gene: TRBV5-1
clone size: few
D gene: NA
CDR3 DNA: TGCGCCAGCAGCTTGGAGGGCACCTTGAACACTGAAGCTTTCTTT
CDR3 protein: CASSLEGTLNTEAFF

J gene: TRBJ2-6
V gene: TRBV4-2
clone size: NA
D gene: TRBD1
CDR3 DNA: TGTGCCAGCAGCCAAGATGGGGACAGGGCTTTCTCTGGGGCCAACGTCCTGACTTTC
CDR3 protein: CASSQDGDRAFSGANVLTF

J gene: TRBJ2-3
V gene: TRBV12-3/TRBV12-4
clone size: NA
D gene: TRBD2
CDR3 DNA: TGTGCCAGCAGTTTACCAATCCTGGGGCTAGCGGGAGACTCCTCTAGCACAGATACGCAGTATTTT
CDR3 protein: CASSLPILGLAGDSSSTDTQYF

J gene: TRBJ1-1
V gene: TRBV5-4
clone size: few
D gene: NA
CDR3 DNA: TGTGCCAGCAATACAGGGTATTCGAACACTGAAGCTTTCTTT
CDR3 protein: CASNTGYSNTEAFF

J gene: TRBJ1-1
V gene: TRBV2
clone size: few
D gene: TRBD1
CDR3 DNA: TGTGCCACAAGCTTTAGACAGGGTATGAACACTGAAGCTTTCTTT
CDR3 protein: CATSFRQGMNTEAFF

J gene: TRBJ2-1
V gene: TRBV3-1
clone size: few
D gene: NA
CDR3 DNA: TGTGCCAGCAGCCAAGAGGGGGGACAGAGGTTGTTCTTC
CDR3 protein: CASSQEGGQRLFF

J gene: TRBJ2-7
V gene: TRBV20-1
clone size: NA
D gene: NA
CDR3 DNA: TGCAGTGCTATTAAGGGGTACGAGCAGTACTTC
CDR3 protein: CSAIKGYEQYF

J gene: TRBJ2-4
V gene: TRBV11-2
clone size: few
D gene: NA
CDR3 DNA: TGTGCCAGCAGCTCTTTGCGGGGTAAAGCCAAAAACATTCAGTACTTC
CDR3 protein: CASSSLRGKAKNIQYF

J gene: TRBJ1-6
V gene: TRBV4-1
clone size: many
D gene: NA
CDR3 DNA: TGCGCCAGCAGCCAAGTATTCTCAACGGGGACGTGGCCCCTCCACTTT
CDR3 protein: CASSQVFSTGTWPLHF

J gene: TRBJ2-7
V gene: TRBV28
clone size: many
D gene: NA
CDR3 DNA: TGTGCCAGCAGACGCGGATCAGGCAGTACCTACGAGCAGTACTTC
CDR3 protein: CASRRGSGSTYEQYF

J gene: TRBJ2-5
V gene: TRBV28
clone size: NA
D gene: TRBD1
CDR3 DNA: TGTGCCAGCAGTTTACGCTTTAGTAGGGACAGGGTGGCAGAGACCCAGTACTTC
CDR3 protein: CASSLRFSRDRVAETQYF

J gene: TRBJ2-3
V gene: TRBV7-2
clone size: many
D gene: NA
CDR3 DNA: TGTGCCAGCAGCTTACTTGGACGAGATACGCAGTATTTT
CDR3 protein: CASSLLGRDTQYF

J gene: TRBJ1-2
V gene: TRBV29-1
clone size: many
D gene: TRBD1
CDR3 DNA: TGCAGCGTGCCGGGACAGCCCCCTAACTATGGCTACACCTTC
CDR3 protein: CSVPGQPPNYGYTF

J gene: TRBJ2-3
V gene: TRBV20-1
clone size: NA
D gene: NA
CDR3 DNA: TGCAGTGCGTGGGACACCACACATACGCAGTATTTT
CDR3 protein: CSAWDTTHTQYF

J gene: TRBJ2-1
V gene: TRBV7-2
clone size: NA
D gene: NA
CDR3 DNA: TGTGCCAGCAGCTTAGCTAGCGAGAGGAATGAGCAGTTCTTC
CDR3 protein: CASSLASERNEQFF

J gene: TRBJ2-1
V gene: TRBV6-1
clone size: NA
D gene: TRBD2
CDR3 DNA: TGTGCCAGCAGTCGGCGGGGGGCGTTTTTAAACAATGAGCAGTTCTTC
CDR3 protein: CASSRRGAFLNNEQFF

J gene: TRBJ2-5
V gene: TRBV20-1
clone size: many
D gene: NA
CDR3 DNA: TGCAGTGCCTTGTTTCGGGGGGCGCGCAAAAGTAAAGAGACCCAGTACTTC
CDR3 protein: CSALFRGARKSKETQYF

J gene: TRBJ2-7
V gene: TRBV12-3/TRBV12-4
clone size: many
D gene: NA
CDR3 DNA: TGTGCCAGCAGTACCCGAGGGGGTTCAAACGAGCAGTACTTC
CDR3 protein: CASSTRGGSNEQYF

J gene: TRBJ1-3
V gene: TRBV29-1
clone size: few
D gene: NA
CDR3 DNA: TGCAGCGTTGGTAAGACAACCGGCTCTGGAAACACCATATATTTT
CDR3 protein: CSVGKTTGSGNTIYF

J gene: TRBJ2-3
V gene: TRBV11-2
clone size: NA
D gene: TRBD2
CDR3 DNA: TGTGCCAGCAGCTTAGTTTTTCTAGCGGGGGGCCTAATTGCTGATACGCAGTATTTT
CDR3 protein: CASSLVFLAGGLIADTQYF

J gene: TRBJ2-3
V gene: TRBV5-6
clone size: NA
D gene: TRBD2
CDR3 DNA: TGTGCCAGCAGCTCCTCGGGGCTAGCGGGGGTAACTAGCACAGATACGCAGTATTTT
CDR3 protein: CASSSSGLAGVTSTDTQYF